The rows below give T cell receptor beta chains drawn from one sample of a study of T-cell memory formation after mild COVID-19. MiXCR, applied by TCRdb to the 5' RACE reads, yields one record per CDR3 protein. The sample includes 250,000 to 300,000 distinct CDR3 sequences, 15% to 20% of them seen just once. Material for sequencing was PBMCs or a T cell subset sorted from them (not recorded which). These receptors originate from a young man who had mild COVID-19 (a few samples of this study predate the infection). Cell type and time point are not known. The CDR3 runs from the conserved cysteine through the conserved F or W. The D gene is left open where the match is weak. Rows may omit the clone size; those that give it use once, few, many or a size class.

clone size	V gene	D gene	J gene	CDR3 DNA	CDR3 protein
NA	TRBV7-2	TRBD1	TRBJ2-7	TGTGCCAGCAGCTTAGTTGGTTGGGACAGGGGCTACGAGCAGTACTTC	CASSLVGWDRGYEQYF
NA	TRBV2	TRBD2	TRBJ2-1	TGTGCCAGCAGTGGTCTCAGCGGGGGGCACAATGAGCAGTTCTTC	CASSGLSGGHNEQFF
few	TRBV5-1	NA	TRBJ1-1	TGCGCCAGCAGCTTGGTCTCCGGACGGGGAAACACTGAAGCTTTCTTT	CASSLVSGRGNTEAFF
few	TRBV13	NA	TRBJ2-5	TGTGCCAGCAGCTTGAGGGTCAGGGGACAAGAGACCCAGTACTTC	CASSLRVRGQETQYF
few	TRBV6-5	NA	TRBJ2-2	TGTGCCAGCAGCGAAGGGACATTCGTGGGCTCCGGGGAGCTGTTTTTT	CASSEGTFVGSGELFF
few	TRBV5-1	TRBD2	TRBJ2-1	TGCGCCAGCAGCTTGGAGAGCGGGGACTACAATGAGCAGTTCTTC	CASSLESGDYNEQFF
many	TRBV6-2/TRBV6-3	NA	TRBJ1-6	TGTGCCAGCAGTTACTCGGGGGCGGACAATTCACCCCTCCACTTT	CASSYSGADNSPLHF
few	TRBV29-1	TRBD1	TRBJ2-7	TGCAGCGTAGAAACCGGGACAGGATACGAGCAGTACTTC	CSVETGTGYEQYF
few	TRBV24-1	TRBD2	TRBJ2-3	TGTGCCACCAGTGACCCAGGACTAGCGGGGGGAAGCACAGATACGCAGTATTTT	CATSDPGLAGGSTDTQYF
NA	TRBV7-2	NA	TRBJ1-5	TGTGCCAGCAGCACCAGGGGTAACCAGCCCCAGCATTTT	CASSTRGNQPQHF
NA	TRBV4-1	TRBD1	TRBJ2-1	TGCGCCAGCAGCCAAGATTACGTGGACAGGGGGGACAATGAGCAGTTCTTC	CASSQDYVDRGDNEQFF
NA	TRBV7-9	NA	TRBJ1-4	TGTGCCAGCAGCTTAGCGTCGATTAGACAGCTGACGAAGGAAAAACTGTTTTTT	CASSLASIRQLTKEKLFF
many	TRBV4-2	TRBD1	TRBJ2-3	TGTGCCAGCAGCCCCGACAGGGCAACGCAGTATTTT	CASSPDRATQYF
few	TRBV24-1	TRBD1	TRBJ2-3	TGTGCCACCAGTGAAGGGGACAGTCCAACGCAGTATTTT	CATSEGDSPTQYF
NA	TRBV7-6	TRBD1	TRBJ2-2	TGTGCCAGCAGCCCCGGACAGGGGGGGGTCGGGGAGCTGTTTTTT	CASSPGQGGVGELFF
few	TRBV24-1	NA	TRBJ1-1	TGTGCCACCAGTGATTCTGCAGGAGGGAACACTGAAGCTTTCTTT	CATSDSAGGNTEAFF
NA	TRBV10-3	NA	TRBJ2-3	TGTGCCATCAGCTTCGGGGCGGGGACTAGCACAGATACGCAGTATTTT	CAISFGAGTSTDTQYF
few	TRBV6-6	NA	TRBJ2-2	TGTGCCAGCAGTCAGGTCCAGGAGGTCACCGGGGAGCTGTTTTTT	CASSQVQEVTGELFF
NA	TRBV7-9	TRBD1	TRBJ1-2	TGTGCCAGCAGTCCGCCCGGGACAGGATATGGCTACACCTTC	CASSPPGTGYGYTF
few	TRBV4-1	NA	TRBJ1-2	TGCGCCAGCAGCCAAGATAACCAGCCACGGTTC	CASSQDNQPRF
NA	TRBV2	NA	TRBJ2-5	TGTGCCAGCAGTCAGGGACAACAAGAGACCCAGTACTTC	CASSQGQQETQYF
once	TRBV12-3/TRBV12-4	NA	TRBJ1-2	TGTGCCAGCAGTTGGAACATAGACTATGGCTACACCTTC	CASSWNIDYGYTF
NA	TRBV20-1	NA	TRBJ1-3	TGCAGTGCTACCGCCGGCTCTGGAAACACCATATATTTT	CSATAGSGNTIYF